Included here is one TCR beta chain sequence, with context. Its antigen is currently not known. Qualities for individual bases were not recorded, and no much larger clone is one base off. Enrolling through a virtual design, the prospective study's participants ranged in age from about 18 to 89 years and lived across some 22 United States geographic areas. Cohort assignment in the prospective study relied on participant-reported clinical history from a screening survey and a study questionnaire. Recovered participants in ImmuneRACE Cohort 3 were defined as having two consecutive negative NP/OP PCR tests, clearance from a healthcare professional, or resolution of symptoms. In the prospective study, mobile phlebotomists collected whole blood, serum and a nasopharyngeal or oropharyngeal swab from each participant. Participants in the prospective study had the option to provide additional blood draws and questionnaires over a roughly 2-month period. Before DNA extraction, blood samples from the prospective study were shipped at room temperature or frozen.

TCRbeta CDR3 regions were amplified from genomic DNA using the immunoSEQ Assay, a bias-controlled multiplex PCR. Concerning the study's data processing: The number of nucleated cells in each sample was estimated from the amplification of reference gene primers within the assay. Sequence reads were collapsed and filtered to measure the absolute abundance of every unique TCRbeta CDR3 rearrangement. For each sample, productive Simpson clonality was calculated by taking the square root of Simpson's diversity index across productive rearrangements. TCRdb mirrors the immuneACCESS table, restricted to in-frame sequences. Some clones are absent from its copies; in checked studies, under half trace to an unresolved V gene, and the reason for the others is unknown. V and J calls plus clone size are reproduced from that table; the DNA served to infer D and trimming. Present in this sample are some 250,000 clones, about 89% of which were seen just once. The ten largest account for approximately 9.5% of the sample.

These data originate in a study of blood T cell repertoires in COVID-19 (dated by TCRdb to between 2020 and 2021). Regarding the complete study: Collaborator samples came from the United States, Italy and Spain and covered acute and convalescent phases of COVID-19. Subjects who had been exposed to COVID-19, were actively infected with it, or had recovered from it provided the deeply sampled blood TCRbeta repertoires that made up the dataset. The repertoires were released in a freely available public database meant as a resource for research on the immune response to SARS-CoV-2. Where available, HLA class I and class II types were taken from metadata supplied by the sample provider and were not determined by assay-based typing. The prospective study material was composed of cDNA or gDNA derived from T cells, B-cell-depleted T cells, or PBMCs. A de-identified subject ID, COVID-19 status, age in years and sex were almost always included in the sample metadata. Samples came from the ongoing ImmuneRACE study (first 160 participants) plus 1,254 subjects from 6 global collaborators.

Including the terminal cysteine and phenylalanine, the CDR3 comprises 15 residues. The sequence is cut down to CDR3 DNA, 45 bases in frame from base 1. CDR1 and CDR2, per the germline V gene, are SGHTA and FQGNSA. V lost 0 bases and J lost 0 bases; the stretch between them is 8 bases long. Study-wide conclusions, independent of this receptor: How much clinical and demographic metadata was included differed by source and by participant, and the metadata was provided uncurated.

Sample: PBMCs or T cells enriched from blood (not recorded which). The TCR comes from a man aged 40-55 years who had recovered from COVID-19. This receptor chain uses TRBV7-2 and TRBJ1-1; matching of 5 bases hints at TRBD1 as the D gene. CDR3 reads: CASSLAQGMNTEAFF. The sequence in DNA is TGTGCCAGCAGCTTAGCGCAGGGAATGAACACTGAAGCTTTCTTT.